This is a list of T cell receptor beta chains from one sample in a study of long-term antiretroviral therapy in people with HIV. TCRdb's table, derived via immunoSEQ multiplex PCR, lists solely in-frame clones and lacks some. Here the sample spans about 35,000 clones, about four fifths being singletons. The sequences come from unsorted PBMCs, collected 3 years after starting antiretroviral therapy. Source of these receptors: a middle-aged man with HIV. Both conserved end residues are part of each CDR3. Fields, in order: J gene, D gene, V gene, clone size, CDR3 DNA, CDR3 protein. D genes are given only for firm matches. Some rows have no size entry. The others give once, few or many, or a class for an expanded clone.

>TRBJ2-7|.|TRBV6-6|.
TGTGCCAGCAGTTACCTCCAGCCAGGCAACTACGAGCAGTACTTC
CASSYLQPGNYEQYF
>TRBJ2-3|.|TRBV5-1|.
TGCGCCAGCAGCTCCGCCGACCTCACAGATACGCAGTATTTT
CASSSADLTDTQYF
>TRBJ1-5|TRBD1|TRBV6-1|.
TGTGCCAGCAGTTCGACAGGGCCGGGCCAGCCCCAGCATTTT
CASSSTGPGQPQHF
>TRBJ2-7|.|TRBV18|.
TGTGCCAGCTCACCGGGGCCGGTCGACCTCTACGAGCAGTACTTC
CASSPGPVDLYEQYF
>TRBJ2-7|.|TRBV5-1|.
TGCGCCAGCAGCTTTGGGGGGAGCTCCTACGAGCAGTACTTC
CASSFGGSSYEQYF
>TRBJ1-5|.|TRBV19|.
TGTGCCAGTAGTATAGAACAGATTTATAGCAATCAGCCCCAGCATTTT
CASSIEQIYSNQPQHF
>TRBJ2-7|TRBD1|TRBV4-3|.
TGCGCCAGCAGCCAGCGGACAGGGTTCGAGCAGTACTTC
CASSQRTGFEQYF
>TRBJ2-7|.|TRBV7-6|.
TGTGCCAGCAGCTTAGTACAGCCAGAAAACTCCTACGAGCAGTACTTC
CASSLVQPENSYEQYF
>TRBJ1-1|.|TRBV27|once
TGTGCCAGCAGCCCGGGGACTCTAAGGGGCACTGAAGCTTTCTTT
CASSPGTLRGTEAFF
>TRBJ1-5|.|TRBV29-1|.
TGCAGCGTTGAAGATGGGGGCGCGGGTCAGCCCCAGCATTTT
CSVEDGGAGQPQHF
>TRBJ1-5|.|TRBV19|.
TGTGCCAGTAGTATATATGGAGGGGGGAGGGTCAATCAGCCCCAGCATTTT
CASSIYGGGRVNQPQHF
>TRBJ2-5|.|TRBV2|.
TGTGCCGGGGGGGCAGCCTCCAATCAAGAGACCCAGTACTTC
CAGGAASNQETQYF
>TRBJ2-5|.|TRBV7-2|.
TGTGCCAGCAGCGTACAAGAGACCCAGTACTTC
CASSVQETQYF
>TRBJ2-4|TRBD2|TRBV5-1|.
TGCGCCAGCAGCATACTAGCGGGGGTTTCGAACATTCAGTACTTC
CASSILAGVSNIQYF
>TRBJ2-5|.|TRBV10-1|.
TGCGCCAGCAGTGAGTCCAGGACCCAAGAGACCCAGTACTTC
CASSESRTQETQYF
>TRBJ2-7|TRBD2|TRBV19|.
TGTGCCAGTAGTACCACTAGCGGGACCGCCTACGAGCAGTACTTC
CASSTTSGTAYEQYF
>TRBJ1-1|.|TRBV27|.
TGTGCCAGCAGTTCCCGGGGGAACACTGAAGCTTTCTTT
CASSSRGNTEAFF
>TRBJ2-7|.|TRBV5-1|.
TGCGCCAGCAGCTTGGGTCCCCAAGGGACCTACGAGCAGTACTTC
CASSLGPQGTYEQYF
>TRBJ1-5|.|TRBV19|.
TGTGCCAGTAGTATAGATACAGGACGGAATCAGCCCCAGCATTTT
CASSIDTGRNQPQHF
>TRBJ2-1|TRBD2|TRBV29-1|.
TGCAGCGTTGGGACTAGCGGATACAATGAGCAGTTCTTC
CSVGTSGYNEQFF
>TRBJ2-5|.|TRBV29-1|.
TGCAGCGTTGGAGGCCAGCAAGAGACCCAGTACTTC
CSVGGQQETQYF
>TRBJ1-2|.|TRBV9|few
TGTGCCAGCAGCGCCCTACAGAGAGCTAACTATGGCTACACCTTC
CASSALQRANYGYTF
>TRBJ2-1|TRBD1|TRBV28|.
TGTGCCAGCACCGAGAGACAGGGGAGGCAGTTCTTC
CASTERQGRQFF
>TRBJ1-5|.|TRBV28|.
TGTGCCAGCAGTCCCCGGGGGAAGGGAAATCAGCCCCAGCATTTT
CASSPRGKGNQPQHF
>TRBJ1-1|TRBD1|TRBV6-6|.
TGTGCCAGCAGTTATTCGGGACAGGCTTCCACTGAAGCTTTCTTT
CASSYSGQASTEAFF
>TRBJ2-2|TRBD2|TRBV7-2|.
TGTGCCAGCAGAGAGGGACTAGCGAACACCGGGGAGCTGTTTTTT
CASREGLANTGELFF
>TRBJ2-1|TRBD2|TRBV10-2|.
TGCGCCAGCCGACTAGCGAGCGAGCAGTTCTTC
CASRLASEQFF
>TRBJ2-1|.|TRBV5-6|.
TGTGCCAGCAGCTTACAGGACAATGAGCAGTTCTTC
CASSLQDNEQFF
>TRBJ2-7|.|TRBV6-5|.
TGTGCCAGCAGAAACGGACAGAACTACGAGCAGTACTTC
CASRNGQNYEQYF
>TRBJ1-2|.|TRBV2|once
TGTGCCGGCGGGGGGGGGCTGTCCTATGGCTACACCTTC
CAGGGGLSYGYTF
>TRBJ1-6|TRBD1|TRBV7-9|.
TGTGCCAGCAGCCGCGGACAGGGCCCTCGGTATTCACCCCTCCACTTT
CASSRGQGPRYSPLHF
>TRBJ1-1|TRBD1|TRBV27|.
TGTGCCAGCAGTTTACAGGGGGCTCTCAAAACTGAAGCTTTCTTT
CASSLQGALKTEAFF
>TRBJ2-7|.|TRBV7-2|.
TGTGCCAGCAGCTTCCTATCCGGGCAGTACTTC
CASSFLSGQYF
>TRBJ2-1|.|TRBV7-2|.
TGTGCCAGCAGCCTAGGGGCCTTAAACAATGAGCAGTTCTTC
CASSLGALNNEQFF
>TRBJ2-1|.|TRBV29-1|.
TGCAGCGCAGGGATGGAGGATCAGTTCTTC
CSAGMEDQFF